The clone carrying this T cell receptor (beta chain) was picked up a small number of times. This sample stems from a study of blood T cell repertoires in COVID-19. Followed over time, Seattle patients had been enrolled while infection was active. Germline trimming cut 4 bases from V and 3 bases from J; bases unmatched to any gene: 2. The CDR3 runs 13 residues. Germline values: CDR1 MGHDK, CDR2 SYGVNS. In the study's own analysis: Nucleated cell number was recorded as an estimate derived from reference gene primer amplification. Assay: immunoSEQ multiplex PCR; the TCRdb copy retains only in-frame clones and omits some. The V and J calls and clone size are taken from that table; D and trimming were inferred from the DNA. Of about 370,000 clones listed, roughly 90% are singletons.

The specimen sequenced was peripheral blood. The rearrangement links TRBV25-1 to TRBJ1-1; 7 nucleotides agree with TRBD1. The sequence was obtained from a woman younger than 45 with COVID-19, enrolled during active disease. CDR3 sequence: CASSGQGYTEAFF. CDR3 coding DNA: TGTGCCAGCAGTGGACAGGGATACACTGAAGCTTTCTTT.